This TCR beta chain comes out of a study of T cell responses to AZD1222 COVID-19 vaccine. Notes on this clone: Its antigen is still unknown.

Method: immunoSEQ multiplex PCR; TCRdb's copy keeps in-frame clones and lacks some. Among 120,000 or so clones listed, 80% to 95% were seen once. Germline CDR1 reads SGHDN; CDR2 reads FVKESK. Trimming cost V 4 bases and J 2 bases, with 15 bases left between them. The CDR3 is 16 amino acids. General study findings and limits: Baseline seropositives among AZD1222 recipients totaled only six. Spike-specific TCR breadth and depth went up after people got two AZD1222 doses. There were repertoire samples only from the period after the peak T cell response. In a largely white British group with more females than males, clonal diversity was possibly underestimated.

The chain is built from TRBV14 and TRBJ1-3; D unresolved. The clonotype comes from an adult in good health. This sample comprised peripheral blood, obtained on day 0 of AZD1222 vaccination. The DNA for the CDR3 is TGTGCCAGCAGCCCCGGGTCTAAAGGCGCTGGAAACACCATATATTTT. Amino acid sequence: CASSPGSKGAGNTIYF.